This TCR beta chain was identified during a study of breast tumors, draining lymph nodes, adjacent tissues. Findings and limits, study-wide: Data fit most tumor T cells coming from lymph node, expanding in tumor. Tumor T cell lymph node origin was a supported hypothesis, not proven. Tumor and nontumor repertoires were significantly more similar in luminal-like than in basal-like breast cancer. Tumor repertoires ranked between lymph nodes and nontumor tissue in diversity, with V and J gene preferences.

One entry per CDR3 protein results from TCRdb running MiXCR on the multiplex PCR reads. The table includes some 200,000 distinct CDR3 sequences, approximately 33% detected once. Breast cancer patients provided tissue from their axillary draining lymph nodes. With regard to this clonotype: Its cognate antigen is unknown.

Sequences were obtained from axillary lymph node tissue. This sequence originates from a female donor with breast cancer. Some clones in this sample may be carry-over from other donors' samples.

CDR3 in amino acids: CASSIAQGAPTF. CDR3 nucleotides: TGTGCCAGTAGTATAGCACAGGGGGCACCCACCTTC. The chain is built from TRBV19 and TRBJ1-2, with 9 bases fitting TRBD1. CDR1 and CDR2 (germline): LNHDA, SQIVND (reference sequence). V shed 1 base and J 13 bases; nucleotides not matched to a gene: 4. The CDR3 consists of 12 residues.